Shown below are 9 T cell receptor beta chains from a single sample sequenced in a study of blood T cell repertoires in COVID-19. TCRdb's copy holds only in-frame clones and misses some; the assay was immunoSEQ multiplex PCR. The data show about 150,000 clones, around 89% seen once. What was sequenced was peripheral blood. These receptor sequences come from a woman aged 40 to 49 with acute or convalescent COVID-19.

The chain employs TRBV19 and TRBJ1-2; 9 bases line up with TRBD1. Germline V CDR1 and CDR2: LNHDA, SQIVND (reference sequence). The CDR3 has 13 residues. The J segment lost 8 bases and the V segment lost 7 bases, leaving 8 bases of the junction unmatched. CDR3 bases: TGTGCCAGTACCCCGGACAGGGGAGGCGGCTACACCTTC. Encoded protein: CASTPDRGGGYTF.

This clone was found once. CDR3 sequence (DNA): TGCAGTGCTCGGTCTAACACCATATATTTT. Its protein product is CSARSNTIYF. The chain joins TRBV20-1 to TRBJ1-3; no clear D gene. From germline, CDR1 is DFQATT and CDR2 SNEGSKA (reference sequence). The CDR3 has 10 amino acids. V was clipped by 5 bases and J by 7 bases, with 6 bases between them.

The V gene is TRBV18, the J gene TRBJ2-1; TRBD2 agrees at 10 bases. The CDR3 has 16 residues. From germline, CDR1 is KGHSH and CDR2 LQKENI. Trimming removed 5 bases from V and 7 bases from J; junction bases left unmatched: 11. In nucleotides, the CDR3 is TGTGCCAGCTCATCCAGAACTAGCGGGGTGAAGAATGAGCAGTTCTTC. Encoded protein: CASSSRTSGVKNEQFF.

The chain carries TRBV6-4 and TRBJ2-2, with TRBD1 matching over 10 bases. V lost 3 bases, J lost 4 bases, and 5 bases stayed unmatched. Germline CDR1 and CDR2: MRHNA and SNTAGT. The CDR3 consists of 16 residues. The CDR3 loop reads CASSEGTGVPTGELFF. In DNA, the CDR3 is TGTGCCAGCAGTGAGGGGACAGGGGTCCCCACCGGGGAGCTGTTTTTT.

The V gene is TRBV30, the J gene TRBJ2-2, with 7 bases aligning to TRBD1. The CDR3 length is 14 residues. V shed 4 bases, J shed 3 bases, and the junction held 5 bases outside the gene matches. The germline gives CDR1 GTSNPN, CDR2 SVGIG (reference sequence). CDR3 coding DNA: TGTGCCTGGAACAGGGGTACAGACACCGGGGAGCTGTTTTTT. This sequence encodes CAWNRGTDTGELFF.

The chain employs TRBV19 and TRBJ1-1; 8 bases fit TRBD1. J lost 1 base, V lost 9 bases, and 4 bases had no gene match. The CDR3 runs to 13 residues. Germline V CDR1 and CDR2: LNHDA, SQIVND (reference sequence). Written as DNA, the CDR3 is TGTGCCAGCAACAGGGGGAGGAACACTGAAGCTTTCTTT. This sequence encodes CASNRGRNTEAFF.

The chain has TRBV12-3 or TRBV12-4 and TRBJ1-6, with TRBD1 as a possible D gene (6 bases). Trimming took 6 bases from V and 6 from J, leaving 9 bases between them. CDR3 size: 13 residues. The CDR3: CASSPGANSPLHF. The CDR3 coding sequence is TGTGCCAGCAGCCCAGGGGCTAATTCACCCCTCCACTTT.

The genes are TRBV18 and TRBJ2-3, with 12 bases that match TRBD2. The CDR3 has 15 residues. V trimming: 6 bases; J trimming: 2 bases; junction bases outside the gene matches: 3. Germline-derived CDR1 and CDR2 are KGHSH and LQKENI. The CDR3 reads CASSGLAGTTDTQYF. CDR3 nucleotides: TGTGCCAGCTCCGGACTAGCGGGAACCACAGATACGCAGTATTTT.

The sample holds one count of this clone. This rearrangement joins TRBV27 to TRBJ2-1, with 9 nucleotides matching TRBD1. Trimming took 0 bases from V and 8 from J; bases not matched to a gene: 5. Germline CDR1 MNHEY, CDR2 SMNVEV (reference sequence). CDR3 length equals 15 residues. In DNA, the CDR3 is TGTGCCAGCAGTTTATCATACAGGGGGCGCGATGAGCAGTTCTTC. This translates into CASSLSYRGRDEQFF.